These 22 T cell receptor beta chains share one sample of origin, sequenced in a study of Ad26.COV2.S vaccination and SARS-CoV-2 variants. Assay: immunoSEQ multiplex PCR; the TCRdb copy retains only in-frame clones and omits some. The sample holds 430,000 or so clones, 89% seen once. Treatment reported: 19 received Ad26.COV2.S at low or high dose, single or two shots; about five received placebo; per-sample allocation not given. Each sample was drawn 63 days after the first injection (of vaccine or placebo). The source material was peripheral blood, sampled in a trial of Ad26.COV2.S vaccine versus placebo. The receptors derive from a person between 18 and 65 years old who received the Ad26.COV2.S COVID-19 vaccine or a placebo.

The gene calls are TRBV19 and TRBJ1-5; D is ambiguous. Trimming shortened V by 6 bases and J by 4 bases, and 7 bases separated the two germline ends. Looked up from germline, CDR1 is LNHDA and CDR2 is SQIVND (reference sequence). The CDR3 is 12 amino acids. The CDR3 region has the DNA TGTGCCAGTAGACCCAAAAATCAGCCCCAGCATTTT. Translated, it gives CASRPKNQPQHF. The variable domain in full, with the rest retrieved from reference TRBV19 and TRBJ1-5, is DGGITQSPKYLFRKEGQNVTLSCEQNLNHDAMYWYRQDPGQGLRLIYYSQIVNDFQKGDIAEGYSVSREKKESFPLTVTSAQKNPTAFYLCASRPKNQPQHFGDGTRLSIL.

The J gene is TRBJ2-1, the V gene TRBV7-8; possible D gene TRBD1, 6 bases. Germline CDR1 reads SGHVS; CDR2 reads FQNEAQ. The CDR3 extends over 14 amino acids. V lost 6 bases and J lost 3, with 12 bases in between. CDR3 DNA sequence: TGTGCCAGCAGACCCCGGGACAACTACAATGAGCAGTTCTTC. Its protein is CASRPRDNYNEQFF.

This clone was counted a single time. The CDR3 loop reads CASSSGLAGVYEQFF. CDR3 bases: TGTGCCAGCAGCTCGGGACTAGCGGGAGTCTATGAGCAGTTCTTC. The rearrangement uses TRBV7-2 and TRBJ2-1, with 14 nucleotides matching TRBD2. The CDR3 runs to 15 residues. Unmatched junction bases numbered 4, after V lost 4 bases and J lost 8 bases. CDR1 and CDR2 from the germline V gene are SGHTA and FQGNSA.

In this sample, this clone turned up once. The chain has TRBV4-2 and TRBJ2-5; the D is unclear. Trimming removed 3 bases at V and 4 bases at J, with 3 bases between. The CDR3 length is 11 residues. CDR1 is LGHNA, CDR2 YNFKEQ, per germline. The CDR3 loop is CASSHGETQYF. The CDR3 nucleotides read TGTGCCAGCAGCCATGGAGAGACCCAGTACTTC.

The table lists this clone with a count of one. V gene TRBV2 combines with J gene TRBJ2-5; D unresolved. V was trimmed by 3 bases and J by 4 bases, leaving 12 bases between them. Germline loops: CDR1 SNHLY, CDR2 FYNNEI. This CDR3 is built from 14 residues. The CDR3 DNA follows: TGTGCCAGCAGTGAGTTAGGCGGAGTAGAGACCCAGTACTTC. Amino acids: CASSELGGVETQYF.

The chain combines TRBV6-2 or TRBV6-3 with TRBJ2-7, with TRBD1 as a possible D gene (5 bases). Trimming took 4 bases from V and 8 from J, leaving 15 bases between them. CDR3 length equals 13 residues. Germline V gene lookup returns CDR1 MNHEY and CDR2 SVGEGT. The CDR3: CASSSQLTVQQYV. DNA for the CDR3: TGTGCCAGCAGTTCCCAACTGACAGTCCAGCAGTACGTC.

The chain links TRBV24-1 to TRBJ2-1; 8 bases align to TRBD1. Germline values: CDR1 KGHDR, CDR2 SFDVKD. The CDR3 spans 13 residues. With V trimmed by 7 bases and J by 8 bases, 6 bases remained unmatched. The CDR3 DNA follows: TGTGCCACCAGGAAGAACAGGGGGGATGAGCAGTTCTTC. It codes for CATRKNRGDEQFF.

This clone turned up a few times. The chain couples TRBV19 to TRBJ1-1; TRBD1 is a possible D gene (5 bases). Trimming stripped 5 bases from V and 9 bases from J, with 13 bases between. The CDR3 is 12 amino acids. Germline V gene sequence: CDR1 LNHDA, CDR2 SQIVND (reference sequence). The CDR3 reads CASSRAGQKAFF. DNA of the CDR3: TGTGCCAGTAGTCGAGCGGGGCAGAAAGCTTTCTTT.

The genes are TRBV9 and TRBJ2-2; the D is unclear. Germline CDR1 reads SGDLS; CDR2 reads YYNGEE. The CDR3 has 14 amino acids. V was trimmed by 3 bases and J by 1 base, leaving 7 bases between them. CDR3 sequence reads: CASSARQNTGELFF. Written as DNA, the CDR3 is TGTGCCAGCAGCGCTCGACAGAACACCGGGGAGCTGTTTTTT.

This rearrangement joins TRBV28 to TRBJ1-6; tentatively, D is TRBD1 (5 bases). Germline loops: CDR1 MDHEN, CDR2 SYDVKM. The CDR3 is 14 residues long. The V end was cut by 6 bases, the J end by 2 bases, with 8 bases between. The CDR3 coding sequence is TGTGCCAGCAGAGGGGAGGCCTATAATTCACCCCTCCACTTT. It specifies CASRGEAYNSPLHF.

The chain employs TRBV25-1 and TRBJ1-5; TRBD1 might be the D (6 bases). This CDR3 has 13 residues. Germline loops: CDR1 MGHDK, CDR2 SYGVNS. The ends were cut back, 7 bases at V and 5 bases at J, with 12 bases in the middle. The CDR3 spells CASKGGQHQPQHF. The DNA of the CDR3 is TGTGCCAGCAAGGGGGGGCAGCATCAGCCCCAGCATTTT.

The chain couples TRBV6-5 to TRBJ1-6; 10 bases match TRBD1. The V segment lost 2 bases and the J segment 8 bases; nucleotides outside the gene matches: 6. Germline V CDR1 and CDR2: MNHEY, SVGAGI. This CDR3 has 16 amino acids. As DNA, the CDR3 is TGTGCCAGCAGTTACGTAGGGGACAGGGGCGATTCACCCCTCCACTTT. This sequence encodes CASSYVGDRGDSPLHF.

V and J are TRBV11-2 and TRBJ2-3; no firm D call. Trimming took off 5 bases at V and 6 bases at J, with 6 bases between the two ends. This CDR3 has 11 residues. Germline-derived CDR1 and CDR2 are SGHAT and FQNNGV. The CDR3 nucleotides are TGTGCCAGCAGCCACTGGGATACGCAGTATTTT. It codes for CASSHWDTQYF.

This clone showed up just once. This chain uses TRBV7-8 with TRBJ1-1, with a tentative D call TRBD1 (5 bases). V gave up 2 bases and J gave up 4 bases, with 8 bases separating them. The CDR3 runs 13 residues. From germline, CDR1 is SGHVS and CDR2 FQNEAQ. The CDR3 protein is CASSLLGTTEAFF. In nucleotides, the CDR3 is TGTGCCAGCAGCTTACTTGGGACCACTGAAGCTTTCTTT.

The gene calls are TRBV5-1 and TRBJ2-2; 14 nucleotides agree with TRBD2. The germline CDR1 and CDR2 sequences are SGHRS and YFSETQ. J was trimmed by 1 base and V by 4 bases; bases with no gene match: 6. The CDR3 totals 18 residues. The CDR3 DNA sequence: TGCGCCAGCAGCATCGGACTAGCGGGAGGCCTGAACACCGGGGAGCTGTTTTTT. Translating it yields CASSIGLAGGLNTGELFF. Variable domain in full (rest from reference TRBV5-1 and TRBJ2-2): KAGVTQTPRYLIKTRGQQVTLSCSPISGHRSVSWYQQTPGQGLQFLFEYFSETQRNKGNFPGRFSGRQFSNSRSEMNVSTLELGDSALYLCASSIGLAGGLNTGELFFGEGSRLTVL.

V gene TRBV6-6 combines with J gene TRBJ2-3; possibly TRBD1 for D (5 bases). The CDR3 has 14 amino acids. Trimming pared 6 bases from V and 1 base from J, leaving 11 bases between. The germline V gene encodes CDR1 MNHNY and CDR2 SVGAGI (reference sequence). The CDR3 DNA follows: TGTGCCAGCAGCCAGGGTGGAGGCACAGATACGCAGTATTTT. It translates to CASSQGGGTDTQYF.

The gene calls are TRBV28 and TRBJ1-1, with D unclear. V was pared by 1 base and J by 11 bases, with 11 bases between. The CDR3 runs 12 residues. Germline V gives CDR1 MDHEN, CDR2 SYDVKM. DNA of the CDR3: TGTGCCAGCAGTTTATTTGCGACTTCCGCTTTCTTT. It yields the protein CASSLFATSAFF.

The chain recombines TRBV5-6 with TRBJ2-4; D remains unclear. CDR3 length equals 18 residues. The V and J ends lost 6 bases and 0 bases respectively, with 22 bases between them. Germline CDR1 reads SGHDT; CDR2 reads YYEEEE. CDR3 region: CASTPGSEVHLAKNIQYF. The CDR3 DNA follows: TGTGCCAGCACCCCCGGTAGTGAGGTGCACTTAGCCAAAAACATTCAGTACTTC.

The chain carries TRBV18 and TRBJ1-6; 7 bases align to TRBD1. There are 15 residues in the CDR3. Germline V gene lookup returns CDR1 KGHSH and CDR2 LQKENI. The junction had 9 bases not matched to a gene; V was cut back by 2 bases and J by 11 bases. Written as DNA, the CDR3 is TGTGCCAGCTCACCAGAGGGACAGTGGGAGACACCCCTCCACTTT. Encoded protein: CASSPEGQWETPLHF.

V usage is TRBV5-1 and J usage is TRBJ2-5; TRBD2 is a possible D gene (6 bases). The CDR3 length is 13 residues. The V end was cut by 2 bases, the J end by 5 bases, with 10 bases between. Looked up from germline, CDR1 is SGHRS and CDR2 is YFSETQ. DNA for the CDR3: TGCGCCAGCAGCTTCGGGGACTCTGAGACCCAGTACTTC. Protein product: CASSFGDSETQYF.

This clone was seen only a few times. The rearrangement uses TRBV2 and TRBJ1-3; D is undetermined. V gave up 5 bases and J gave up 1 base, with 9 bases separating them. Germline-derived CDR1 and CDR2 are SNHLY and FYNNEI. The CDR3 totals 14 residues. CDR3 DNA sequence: TGTGCCAGCAGTTACCGGACTTCTGGAAACACCATATATTTT. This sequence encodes CASSYRTSGNTIYF. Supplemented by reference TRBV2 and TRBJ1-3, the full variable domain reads EPEVTQTPSHQVTQMGQEVILRCVPISNHLYFYWYRQILGQKVEFLVSFYNNEISEKSEIFDDQFSVERPDGSNFTLKIRSTKLEDSAMYFCASSYRTSGNTIYFGEGSWLTVV.

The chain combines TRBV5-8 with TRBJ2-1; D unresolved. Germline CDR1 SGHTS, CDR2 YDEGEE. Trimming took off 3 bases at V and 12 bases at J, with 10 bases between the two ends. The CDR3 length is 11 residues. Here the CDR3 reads CASSSEWWQFF. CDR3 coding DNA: TGTGCCAGCAGCTCCGAGTGGTGGCAGTTCTTC.